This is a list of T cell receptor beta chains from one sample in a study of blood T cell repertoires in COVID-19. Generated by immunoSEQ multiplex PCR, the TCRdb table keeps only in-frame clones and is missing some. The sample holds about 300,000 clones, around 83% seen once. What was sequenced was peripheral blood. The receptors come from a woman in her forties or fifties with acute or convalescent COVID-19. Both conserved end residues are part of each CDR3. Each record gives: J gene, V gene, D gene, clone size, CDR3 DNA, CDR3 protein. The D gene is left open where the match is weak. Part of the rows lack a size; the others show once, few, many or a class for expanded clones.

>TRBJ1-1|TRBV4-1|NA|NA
TGCGCCAGCAGCCAAGAGGGGACAAACATGAACACTGAAGCTTTCTTT
CASSQEGTNMNTEAFF
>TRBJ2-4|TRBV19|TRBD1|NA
TGTGCCAGTAGGGGGACAGGGCAGGAGGGAGCCAAAAACATTCAGTACTTC
CASRGTGQEGAKNIQYF
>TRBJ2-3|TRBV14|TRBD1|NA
TGTGCCAGCAGCCCCCCAGGGGGAGATACGCAGTATTTT
CASSPPGGDTQYF
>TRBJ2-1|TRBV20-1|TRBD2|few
TGCAGTGCTAGTAGTCGGACTAGTCACGATGAGCAGTTCTTC
CSASSRTSHDEQFF
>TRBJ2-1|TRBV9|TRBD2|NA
TGTGCCAGCAGCGTTCTAGGGACTAGCGGGGGCGGTGAGCAGTTCTTC
CASSVLGTSGGGEQFF
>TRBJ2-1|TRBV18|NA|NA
TGTGCCAGCTCACCCCTTCCGAGGAATGAGCAGTTCTTC
CASSPLPRNEQFF
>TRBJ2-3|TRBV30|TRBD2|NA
TGTGCCTGGAGGACTAGCGGGAACACAGATACGCAGTATTTT
CAWRTSGNTDTQYF
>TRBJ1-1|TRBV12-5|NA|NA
TGTGCTAGTGGGTCCCCAGGGGATGTTGAAGCTTTCTTT
CASGSPGDVEAFF
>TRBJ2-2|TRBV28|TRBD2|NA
TGTGCCAGCAGCTCCGGGACTAAAAGGACCGGGGAGCTGTTTTTT
CASSSGTKRTGELFF
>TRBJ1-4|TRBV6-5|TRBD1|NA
TGTGCCAGCAGTACCTCTCCGGACAGGGGTAAAAAACTGTTTTTT
CASSTSPDRGKKLFF
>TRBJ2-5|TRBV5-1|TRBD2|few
TGCGCCAGCAGCCCTGGGGGGCTAGCGGGTTATGGAGAGACCCAGTACTTC
CASSPGGLAGYGETQYF
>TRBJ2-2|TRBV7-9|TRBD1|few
TGTGCCAGCAGCTCCCCCGGGACAGGGGTGATCCTCAACACCGGGGAGCTGTTTTTT
CASSSPGTGVILNTGELFF
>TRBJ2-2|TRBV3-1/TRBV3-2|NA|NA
TGTGCCAGCAGCCAAGAGAGGCGAACCGGGGAGCTGTTTTTT
CASSQERRTGELFF
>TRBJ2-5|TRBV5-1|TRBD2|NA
TGCGCCAGCAGCTCAGGGACTAGCGATGAGACCCAGTACTTC
CASSSGTSDETQYF
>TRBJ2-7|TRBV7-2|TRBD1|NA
TGTGCCAGCCGAGGACAGGGGTTCCACGAGCAGTACTTC
CASRGQGFHEQYF
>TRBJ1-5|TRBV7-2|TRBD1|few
TGTGCCAGCAGTCCCGACAGGGCCCCTCAGCCCCAGCATTTT
CASSPDRAPQPQHF
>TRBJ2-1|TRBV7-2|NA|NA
TGTGCCAGCAGCTCCGCCGCTAGCTCCTACAATGAGCAGTTCTTC
CASSSAASSYNEQFF
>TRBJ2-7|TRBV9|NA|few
TGTGCCAGCAGCGTTACGGCCGCGGGGGAGCAGTACTTC
CASSVTAAGEQYF
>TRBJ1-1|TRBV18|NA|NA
TGTGCCAGCTCACCGGGGCCGGTAGCGAACACTGAAGCTTTCTTT
CASSPGPVANTEAFF
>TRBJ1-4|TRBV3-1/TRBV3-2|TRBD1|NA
TGTGCCAGCAGCCAGACAGGGTTAAGCGACGAAAAACTGTTTTTT
CASSQTGLSDEKLFF
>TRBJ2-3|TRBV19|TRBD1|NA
TGTGCCAGTAGTAACAGGACAGGGGATTCGGGCACAGATACGCAGTATTTT
CASSNRTGDSGTDTQYF
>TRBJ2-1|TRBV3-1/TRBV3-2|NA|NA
TGTGCCAGCAGCCAATCCACCTACAATGAGCAGTTCTTC
CASSQSTYNEQFF
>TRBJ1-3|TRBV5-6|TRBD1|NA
TGTGCCAGCAGCTTGGCAGGGGGTGGAAACACCATATATTTT
CASSLAGGGNTIYF
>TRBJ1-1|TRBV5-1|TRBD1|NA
TGCGCCAGCAGCCCCGGGACAGGGAACACTGAAGCTTTCTTT
CASSPGTGNTEAFF
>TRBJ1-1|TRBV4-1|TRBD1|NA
TGCGCCAGCAGCCAAGGTGGCAGGGGGTTGAACACTGAAGCTTTCTTT
CASSQGGRGLNTEAFF
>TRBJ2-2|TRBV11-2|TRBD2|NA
TGTGCCAGCAGCTTCGCTAGCGGGGGGTACGGCACCGGGGAGCTGTTTTTT
CASSFASGGYGTGELFF
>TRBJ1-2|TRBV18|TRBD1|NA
TGTGCCAGCTCACCAACCCCAGGGGGCGCGGACTATGGCTACACCTTC
CASSPTPGGADYGYTF
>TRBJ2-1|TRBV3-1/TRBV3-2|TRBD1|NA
TGTGCCAGCAGCCACCTGGGACAGGCCAATGAGCAGTTCTTC
CASSHLGQANEQFF
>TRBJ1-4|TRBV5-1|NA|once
TGCGCCAGCAGCTTGGGCGAGATTGCAACTAATGAAAAACTGTTTTTT
CASSLGEIATNEKLFF
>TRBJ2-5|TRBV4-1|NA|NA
TGCGCCAGCAGCCGGGAGCTACAAGAGACCCAGTACTTC
CASSRELQETQYF
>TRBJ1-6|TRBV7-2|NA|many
TGTGCCAGCAGCTTAAGCGGGACAAATAATTCACCCCTCCACTTT
CASSLSGTNNSPLHF
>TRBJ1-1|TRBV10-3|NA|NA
TGTGCCATCAGGGCTCTGAACACTGAAGCTTTCTTT
CAIRALNTEAFF
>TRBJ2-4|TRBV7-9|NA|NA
TGTGCCAGCAGCTTAGGACAGTCACTAGCCAAAAACATTCAGTACTTC
CASSLGQSLAKNIQYF
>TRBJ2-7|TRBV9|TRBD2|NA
TGTGCCAGCAGCCCCGGGGGGGCCGAGCAGTACTTC
CASSPGGAEQYF
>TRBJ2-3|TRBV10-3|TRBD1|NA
TGTGCCATCGGACAGGGGCGTCCCAGCACAGATACGCAGTATTTT
CAIGQGRPSTDTQYF
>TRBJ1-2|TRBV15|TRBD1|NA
TGTGCCACCAGCAGTAGTCGGCAGGGGGCAGTGGGAGGCTACACCTTC
CATSSSRQGAVGGYTF
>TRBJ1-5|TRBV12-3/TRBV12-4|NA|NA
TGTGCCAGCAGGTTTTCGGGGGTGCAGCCCCAGCATTTT
CASRFSGVQPQHF
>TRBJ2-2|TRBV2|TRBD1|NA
TGTGCCCTTCGGACAGGGGACACCGGGGAGCTGTTTTTT
CALRTGDTGELFF
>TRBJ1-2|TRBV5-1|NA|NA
TGCGCCAGCAGCCAACAACAGGGTCCGGATGGCTACACCTTC
CASSQQQGPDGYTF
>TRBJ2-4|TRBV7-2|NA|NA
TGTGCCAGCAGCTTAGGCATAGGGGCCTCGCGAAACATTCAGTACTTC
CASSLGIGASRNIQYF
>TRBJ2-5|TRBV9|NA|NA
TGTGCCAGCAGCGTAGGTGGCGGACAAGAGACCCAGTACTTC
CASSVGGGQETQYF
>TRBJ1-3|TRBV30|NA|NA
TGTGCCTGGAGTGTTCGTGAGACCATATATTTT
CAWSVRETIYF
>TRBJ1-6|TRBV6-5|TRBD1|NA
TGTGCCAGCAGTTATGAGGGGGCCTTCCACTTT
CASSYEGAFHF
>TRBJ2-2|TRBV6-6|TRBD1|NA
TGTGCCAGCAGTGAGGACAGGGAGGAAGGGGAGCTGTTTTTT
CASSEDREEGELFF
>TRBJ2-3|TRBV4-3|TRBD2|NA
TGCGCCAGCAGCCTCTTACTAGCGGCCACAGATACGCAGTATTTT
CASSLLLAATDTQYF
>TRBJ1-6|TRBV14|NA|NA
TGTGCCTCATCTTTCGCCGGGACACAGTATAATTCACCCCTCCACTTT
CASSFAGTQYNSPLHF